Listed below are T cell receptor beta chains from one sample, sequenced in a study of blood T cell repertoires in COVID-19. TCRdb keeps only in-frame clones here, not all; method: immunoSEQ multiplex PCR. The data contain 250,000 to 300,000 clones, approximately 90% of them seen just once; the ten biggest clones take up approximately 1.2%. The sequencing input was PBMCs or T cells enriched from blood (not recorded which). These receptors were taken from a human donor in a cohort exposed to, infected with or recovered from COVID-19 (not recorded which). The donor label of this sample is uncertain. Both conserved end residues are part of each CDR3. The order of the fields is V gene, clone size, D gene, J gene, CDR3 protein, CDR3 DNA. D genes are given only for firm matches. Size values are once, few and many counts, or a class for expanded clones, and some rows have none.

V gene: TRBV2
clone size: NA
D gene: TRBD1
J gene: TRBJ1-1
CDR3 protein: CASSEASLGGSEAFF
CDR3 DNA: TGTGCCAGCAGTGAAGCGTCATTAGGGGGCAGTGAAGCTTTCTTT

V gene: TRBV5-1
clone size: NA
D gene: TRBD1
J gene: TRBJ1-1
CDR3 protein: CASSLFTGATEAFF
CDR3 DNA: TGCGCCAGCAGCTTATTTACAGGGGCTACTGAAGCTTTCTTT

V gene: TRBV19
clone size: few
D gene: NA
J gene: TRBJ2-7
CDR3 protein: CASKRGGGAYEQYF
CDR3 DNA: TGTGCCAGTAAGAGAGGGGGGGGCGCATACGAGCAGTACTTC

V gene: TRBV11-2
clone size: NA
D gene: NA
J gene: TRBJ1-3
CDR3 protein: CASSLDAPGEPSGNTIYF
CDR3 DNA: TGTGCCAGCAGCTTAGACGCCCCCGGGGAGCCGTCTGGAAACACCATATATTTT

V gene: TRBV24-1
clone size: NA
D gene: TRBD1
J gene: TRBJ2-5
CDR3 protein: CATSDPRGQGEQETQYF
CDR3 DNA: TGTGCCACCAGTGATCCTAGGGGACAGGGGGAGCAAGAGACCCAGTACTTC

V gene: TRBV11-2
clone size: NA
D gene: TRBD1
J gene: TRBJ1-3
CDR3 protein: CASRNRGNTIYF
CDR3 DNA: TGTGCCAGCAGAAACAGGGGGAACACCATATATTTT

V gene: TRBV19
clone size: NA
D gene: NA
J gene: TRBJ1-1
CDR3 protein: CASSIGSTYTEAFF
CDR3 DNA: TGTGCCAGTAGTATAGGCAGTACATACACTGAAGCTTTCTTT

V gene: TRBV7-8
clone size: NA
D gene: TRBD1
J gene: TRBJ1-6
CDR3 protein: CASSPDRGVGNSPLHF
CDR3 DNA: TGTGCCAGCAGCCCGGACAGGGGTGTAGGGAATTCACCCCTCCACTTT

V gene: TRBV30
clone size: NA
D gene: NA
J gene: TRBJ1-2
CDR3 protein: CAWQGSYGYTF
CDR3 DNA: TGTGCCTGGCAGGGCTCCTATGGCTACACCTTC

V gene: TRBV6-5
clone size: NA
D gene: NA
J gene: TRBJ1-2
CDR3 protein: CASSRGSDGYTF
CDR3 DNA: TGTGCCAGCAGTCGGGGGTCTGATGGCTACACCTTC

V gene: TRBV4-1
clone size: NA
D gene: TRBD1
J gene: TRBJ2-2
CDR3 protein: CASSQREQNRGRRTGELFF
CDR3 DNA: TGCGCCAGCAGCCAACGGGAGCAAAACAGGGGGCGCAGGACCGGGGAGCTGTTTTTT

V gene: TRBV5-4
clone size: NA
D gene: NA
J gene: TRBJ2-5
CDR3 protein: CASSPPGLKGTQYF
CDR3 DNA: TGTGCCAGCAGTCCCCCGGGACTCAAGGGGACCCAGTACTTC

V gene: TRBV11-2
clone size: NA
D gene: TRBD1
J gene: TRBJ1-2
CDR3 protein: CASSSRDREAVALF
CDR3 DNA: TGTGCCAGCAGCTCCCGGGACAGGGAGGCTGTTGCACTTTTC

V gene: TRBV6-5
clone size: NA
D gene: NA
J gene: TRBJ2-7
CDR3 protein: CASSSPGDYEQYF
CDR3 DNA: TGTGCCAGCAGTTCCCCCGGTGACTACGAGCAGTACTTC

V gene: TRBV5-4
clone size: NA
D gene: TRBD1
J gene: TRBJ1-1
CDR3 protein: CASSLDRVSEAFF
CDR3 DNA: TGTGCCAGCAGCCTGGACAGGGTTAGTGAAGCTTTCTTT

V gene: TRBV11-2
clone size: NA
D gene: TRBD1
J gene: TRBJ1-1
CDR3 protein: CASSYRQGGTEAFF
CDR3 DNA: TGTGCCAGCAGCTACCGACAGGGCGGCACTGAAGCTTTCTTT

V gene: TRBV6-6
clone size: NA
D gene: TRBD1
J gene: TRBJ1-2
CDR3 protein: CASSDRGTYGYTF
CDR3 DNA: TGTGCCAGCAGTGACAGGGGGACCTATGGCTACACCTTC

V gene: TRBV15
clone size: once
D gene: TRBD1
J gene: TRBJ1-2
CDR3 protein: CATSSEQGATDGYTF
CDR3 DNA: TGTGCCACCAGCTCCGAACAGGGGGCGACGGATGGCTACACCTTC

V gene: TRBV7-9
clone size: NA
D gene: TRBD2
J gene: TRBJ2-3
CDR3 protein: CASSPFRLAGGPTDTQYF
CDR3 DNA: TGTGCCAGCAGCCCCTTCCGACTAGCGGGGGGGCCGACAGATACGCAGTATTTT

V gene: TRBV5-1
clone size: NA
D gene: TRBD1
J gene: TRBJ1-6
CDR3 protein: CASSLQGHNSPLHF
CDR3 DNA: TGCGCCAGCAGCTTACAGGGGCACAATTCACCCCTCCACTTT

V gene: TRBV5-4
clone size: NA
D gene: NA
J gene: TRBJ1-4
CDR3 protein: CASSLSTAVNEKLFF
CDR3 DNA: TGTGCCAGCAGCTTGAGCACAGCTGTTAATGAAAAACTGTTTTTT